This T cell receptor (beta chain) came from a study of cytomegalovirus exposure and HLA in healthy donors. Overall study results and limits: Rates of TCR association differed by HLA locus in a later analysis, with DRB1 highest and HLA-C lowest. When analyzed later, a missense DCLRE1C variant was found to be linked to TCR beta V- and J-gene trimming.

CDR3 length: 16 residues. From germline, CDR1 is MRHNA and CDR2 SNTAGT. The V segment lost 7 bases and the J segment 3 bases; nucleotides outside the gene matches: 12. This clone has just a few counts. Its antigen is unidentified. The PCR used 60 Vbeta and 13 Jbeta primers. Sequencing was performed with immunoSEQ multiplex PCR; in TCRdb, only in-frame clones are kept and a portion is missing. Among roughly 100,000 clones, 77% were seen once, and the ten largest hold roughly 8.6%. V is TRBV6-4 and J is TRBJ2-3, with 8 bases lining up with TRBD2. The sequenced sample consisted of PBMCs. The sequence derives from a woman aged 40 to 50 in good health and CMV-seropositive. This chain's CDR3 is CASKAGGRARTDTQYF. In DNA form, the CDR3 reads TGTGCCAGCAAGGCGGGAGGTAGGGCAAGGACAGATACGCAGTATTTT.